These T cell receptor beta chains were read from a single sample in a study of T cell responses to AZD1222 COVID-19 vaccine. Profiled with immunoSEQ multiplex PCR; TCRdb holds only in-frame clones, not every one. In the table there are about 120,000 clones, 80% to 90% of which are singletons. This material consisted of peripheral blood, taken on day 0 of AZD1222 vaccination. The source of these receptors is an adult in good health. Each CDR3 is given with its conserved first and last residue. The D gene is left open where the match is weak. Rows give clone size only sometimes, using once, few, many, or a class for an expanded clone.

CDR3aa: CASSQDPDRVYVGDF; CDR3nt: TGTGCCAGCAGCCAAGATCCCGACAGGGTGTATGTTGGGGACTTC; abundance: .; j_gene: TRBJ2-7; len: 15; v_gene: TRBV3-1/TRBV3-2; d_gene: TRBD1
CDR3aa: CASTDDPDTQYF; CDR3nt: TGTGCCAGTACTGATGACCCAGATACGCAGTATTTT; abundance: .; j_gene: TRBJ2-3; len: 12; v_gene: TRBV19; d_gene: .
CDR3aa: CASSLADREDTGELFF; CDR3nt: TGCGCCAGCAGCTTGGCTGACAGGGAGGACACCGGGGAGCTGTTTTTT; abundance: .; j_gene: TRBJ2-2; len: 16; v_gene: TRBV5-1; d_gene: .
CDR3aa: CASKLTGEVYEQYF; CDR3nt: TGTGCCAGCAAACTCACAGGGGAGGTCTACGAGCAGTACTTC; abundance: .; j_gene: TRBJ2-7; len: 14; v_gene: TRBV28; d_gene: .
CDR3aa: CASSETVLQGNQPQHF; CDR3nt: TGTGCCAGCAGTGAAACCGTCCTACAGGGCAATCAGCCCCAGCATTTT; abundance: .; j_gene: TRBJ1-5; len: 16; v_gene: TRBV2; d_gene: .
CDR3aa: CAWSFDTEAFF; CDR3nt: TGTGCCTGGAGTTTCGACACTGAAGCTTTCTTT; abundance: .; j_gene: TRBJ1-1; len: 11; v_gene: TRBV30; d_gene: .
CDR3aa: CASSQSEGGNYGYTF; CDR3nt: TGTGCCAGCAGCCAATCCGAGGGAGGTAACTATGGCTACACCTTC; abundance: .; j_gene: TRBJ1-2; len: 15; v_gene: TRBV16; d_gene: .
CDR3aa: CASSMRGGYNEQFF; CDR3nt: TGTGCCAGTAGTATGCGGGGGGGTTACAATGAGCAGTTCTTC; abundance: .; j_gene: TRBJ2-1; len: 14; v_gene: TRBV19; d_gene: TRBD2
CDR3aa: CASSIGGQGVTYEQYF; CDR3nt: TGTGCCAGTAGTATAGGTGGACAGGGGGTCACCTACGAGCAGTACTTC; abundance: .; j_gene: TRBJ2-7; len: 16; v_gene: TRBV19; d_gene: TRBD1
CDR3aa: CASSLRLAGANGELFF; CDR3nt: TGCGCCAGCAGCCTCCGACTAGCGGGAGCGAACGGGGAGCTGTTTTTT; abundance: .; j_gene: TRBJ2-2; len: 16; v_gene: TRBV4-3; d_gene: TRBD2
CDR3aa: CASTFSTSGDTDTQYF; CDR3nt: TGTGCCAGCACCTTCAGCACCAGCGGGGACACAGATACGCAGTATTTT; abundance: .; j_gene: TRBJ2-3; len: 16; v_gene: TRBV3-1/TRBV3-2; d_gene: TRBD2
CDR3aa: CASSLAAKDQPQHF; CDR3nt: TGTGCCAGCAGCTTGGCGGCAAAGGATCAGCCCCAGCATTTT; abundance: .; j_gene: TRBJ1-5; len: 14; v_gene: TRBV7-8; d_gene: .
CDR3aa: CASSIRQAGSAYGYTF; CDR3nt: TGCGCCAGCAGCATACGACAGGCAGGGAGCGCCTATGGCTACACCTTC; abundance: once; j_gene: TRBJ1-2; len: 16; v_gene: TRBV5-1; d_gene: .
CDR3aa: CASSLSSDTQYF; CDR3nt: TGTGCCAGCAGCTTATCCTCGGATACGCAGTATTTT; abundance: .; j_gene: TRBJ2-3; len: 12; v_gene: TRBV7-6; d_gene: .
CDR3aa: CASSLRQGLMNTEAFF; CDR3nt: TGTGCCAGCAGCTTGAGGCAGGGTCTAATGAACACTGAAGCTTTCTTT; abundance: .; j_gene: TRBJ1-1; len: 16; v_gene: TRBV5-5; d_gene: .
CDR3aa: CASGTLHGREGYEQYF; CDR3nt: TGTGCCAGCGGGACGCTTCATGGCAGGGAGGGCTACGAGCAGTACTTC; abundance: once; j_gene: TRBJ2-7; len: 16; v_gene: TRBV27; d_gene: TRBD2
CDR3aa: CASSYLGRDGQPQHF; CDR3nt: TGTGCCAGCAGCTACCTCGGCAGGGACGGGCAGCCCCAGCATTTT; abundance: .; j_gene: TRBJ1-5; len: 15; v_gene: TRBV28; d_gene: .
CDR3aa: CASSQEVRGADTQYF; CDR3nt: TGTGCCAGCAGCCAAGAAGTCAGGGGGGCAGATACGCAGTATTTT; abundance: few; j_gene: TRBJ2-3; len: 15; v_gene: TRBV3-1/TRBV3-2; d_gene: .
CDR3aa: CASSQERRGPTDTQYF; CDR3nt: TGCGCCAGCAGCCAAGAGCGGCGGGGCCCCACAGATACGCAGTATTTT; abundance: .; j_gene: TRBJ2-3; len: 16; v_gene: TRBV4-3; d_gene: .
CDR3aa: CASSKVRTDPYEQYF; CDR3nt: TGTGCCAGTTCCAAAGTACGGACAGATCCCTACGAGCAGTACTTC; abundance: .; j_gene: TRBJ2-7; len: 15; v_gene: TRBV19; d_gene: .
CDR3aa: CASSLEFGTNTF; CDR3nt: TGTGCCAGCAGCTTAGAATTTGGGACTAACACTTTC; abundance: once; j_gene: TRBJ2-7; len: 12; v_gene: TRBV7-9; d_gene: TRBD2
CDR3aa: CASSLAVQGPGEKLFF; CDR3nt: TGCGCCAGCAGCTTGGCCGTACAGGGCCCGGGTGAAAAACTGTTTTTT; abundance: .; j_gene: TRBJ1-4; len: 16; v_gene: TRBV5-1; d_gene: .
CDR3aa: CSASFSEYEQFF; CDR3nt: TGCAGTGCTAGTTTTAGCGAGTATGAGCAGTTCTTC; abundance: few; j_gene: TRBJ2-1; len: 12; v_gene: TRBV20-1; d_gene: .
CDR3aa: CASSQQGQNIQYF; CDR3nt: TGTGCCAGCAGCCAACAGGGGCAAAACATTCAGTACTTC; abundance: .; j_gene: TRBJ2-4; len: 13; v_gene: TRBV7-2; d_gene: TRBD1
CDR3aa: CASSSRPQGSGYTF; CDR3nt: TGTGCCAGCAGTTCTAGGCCACAGGGGTCCGGCTACACCTTC; abundance: .; j_gene: TRBJ1-2; len: 14; v_gene: TRBV5-5; d_gene: TRBD1
CDR3aa: CASSPGADYEAFF; CDR3nt: TGTGCCAGCTCACCAGGAGCCGACTATGAAGCTTTCTTT; abundance: .; j_gene: TRBJ1-1; len: 13; v_gene: TRBV18; d_gene: .
CDR3aa: CASSLDADTQYF; CDR3nt: TGTGCCAGCAGCTTAGATGCAGATACGCAGTATTTT; abundance: .; j_gene: TRBJ2-3; len: 12; v_gene: TRBV7-9; d_gene: .
CDR3aa: CAIRAWGEDQPQHF; CDR3nt: TGTGCCATCAGAGCATGGGGTGAGGATCAGCCCCAGCATTTT; abundance: once; j_gene: TRBJ1-5; len: 14; v_gene: TRBV10-3; d_gene: .
CDR3aa: CASSLMGQEQFF; CDR3nt: TGTGCCAGCAGCTTAATGGGGCAGGAGCAGTTCTTC; abundance: once; j_gene: TRBJ2-1; len: 12; v_gene: TRBV7-3; d_gene: .
CDR3aa: CASSVGQGYEQYF; CDR3nt: TGTGCCAGCAGTGTGGGGCAGGGTTACGAGCAGTACTTC; abundance: .; j_gene: TRBJ2-7; len: 13; v_gene: TRBV27; d_gene: .
CDR3aa: CASSRQQTNTEAFF; CDR3nt: TGTGCCAGCAGCCGACAGCAAACGAACACTGAAGCTTTCTTT; abundance: .; j_gene: TRBJ1-1; len: 14; v_gene: TRBV7-9; d_gene: .
CDR3aa: CSASQGLAEFEQFF; CDR3nt: TGCAGTGCAAGTCAAGGACTAGCGGAATTCGAGCAGTTCTTC; abundance: .; j_gene: TRBJ2-1; len: 14; v_gene: TRBV20-1; d_gene: TRBD2
CDR3aa: CASSPVGGLTDTQYF; CDR3nt: TGTGCCAGCTCCCCGGTGGGGGGGCTCACAGATACGCAGTATTTT; abundance: .; j_gene: TRBJ2-3; len: 15; v_gene: TRBV11-2; d_gene: .
CDR3aa: CASSPGLPSQETQYF; CDR3nt: TGTGCCAGCAGCCCCGGACTACCGTCCCAAGAGACCCAGTACTTC; abundance: few; j_gene: TRBJ2-5; len: 15; v_gene: TRBV11-2; d_gene: .
CDR3aa: CASSEGESGANVLTF; CDR3nt: TGTGCCAGCAGTGAAGGGGAGTCTGGGGCCAACGTCCTGACTTTC; abundance: .; j_gene: TRBJ2-6; len: 15; v_gene: TRBV6-1; d_gene: .
CDR3aa: CASSLVAGVAKNIQYF; CDR3nt: TGCGCCAGCAGCTTGGTGGCAGGTGTAGCCAAAAACATTCAGTACTTC; abundance: .; j_gene: TRBJ2-4; len: 16; v_gene: TRBV5-1; d_gene: .
CDR3aa: CASSLALHQPQHF; CDR3nt: TGTGCCAGCAGCTTAGCCCTCCATCAGCCCCAGCATTTT; abundance: .; j_gene: TRBJ1-5; len: 13; v_gene: TRBV7-2; d_gene: .
CDR3aa: CASGQFHSGNTIYF; CDR3nt: TGTGCCAGTGGACAGTTTCACTCTGGAAACACCATATATTTT; abundance: .; j_gene: TRBJ1-3; len: 14; v_gene: TRBV19; d_gene: .
CDR3aa: CASSKSGLPYEQYF; CDR3nt: TGTGCCAGCAGCAAAAGCGGGCTGCCCTACGAGCAGTACTTC; abundance: .; j_gene: TRBJ2-7; len: 14; v_gene: TRBV14; d_gene: .